This entry is about one TCR beta chain. Its antigen is unknown. These data belong to a study of T cells in localized non-small cell lung cancer. The data were produced by immunoSEQ multiplex PCR, yet TCRdb's version contains in-frame clones alone and is incomplete. This table holds 13,000 to 15,000 clones, over 85% found once. Notes on the study in general: A median roughly 57 of the top 100 tumor clones appeared in adjacent lung.

The sequence came from a man between 40 and 70 years old with stage III lung adenocarcinoma. The specimen was peripheral blood mononuclear cells, collected before any cancer treatment.

In nucleotides, the CDR3 is TGCGCCAGCAGTGAGATATTGAATCAGCCCCAGCATTTT. This gives the protein CASSEILNQPQHF. This sequence joins TRBV10-2 and TRBJ1-5; no reliable D call. V lost 2 bases, J lost 4 bases, and 6 bases lay in between. The length of the CDR3 is 13 residues. CDR1 is WSHSY and CDR2 is SAAADI in the germline V gene.